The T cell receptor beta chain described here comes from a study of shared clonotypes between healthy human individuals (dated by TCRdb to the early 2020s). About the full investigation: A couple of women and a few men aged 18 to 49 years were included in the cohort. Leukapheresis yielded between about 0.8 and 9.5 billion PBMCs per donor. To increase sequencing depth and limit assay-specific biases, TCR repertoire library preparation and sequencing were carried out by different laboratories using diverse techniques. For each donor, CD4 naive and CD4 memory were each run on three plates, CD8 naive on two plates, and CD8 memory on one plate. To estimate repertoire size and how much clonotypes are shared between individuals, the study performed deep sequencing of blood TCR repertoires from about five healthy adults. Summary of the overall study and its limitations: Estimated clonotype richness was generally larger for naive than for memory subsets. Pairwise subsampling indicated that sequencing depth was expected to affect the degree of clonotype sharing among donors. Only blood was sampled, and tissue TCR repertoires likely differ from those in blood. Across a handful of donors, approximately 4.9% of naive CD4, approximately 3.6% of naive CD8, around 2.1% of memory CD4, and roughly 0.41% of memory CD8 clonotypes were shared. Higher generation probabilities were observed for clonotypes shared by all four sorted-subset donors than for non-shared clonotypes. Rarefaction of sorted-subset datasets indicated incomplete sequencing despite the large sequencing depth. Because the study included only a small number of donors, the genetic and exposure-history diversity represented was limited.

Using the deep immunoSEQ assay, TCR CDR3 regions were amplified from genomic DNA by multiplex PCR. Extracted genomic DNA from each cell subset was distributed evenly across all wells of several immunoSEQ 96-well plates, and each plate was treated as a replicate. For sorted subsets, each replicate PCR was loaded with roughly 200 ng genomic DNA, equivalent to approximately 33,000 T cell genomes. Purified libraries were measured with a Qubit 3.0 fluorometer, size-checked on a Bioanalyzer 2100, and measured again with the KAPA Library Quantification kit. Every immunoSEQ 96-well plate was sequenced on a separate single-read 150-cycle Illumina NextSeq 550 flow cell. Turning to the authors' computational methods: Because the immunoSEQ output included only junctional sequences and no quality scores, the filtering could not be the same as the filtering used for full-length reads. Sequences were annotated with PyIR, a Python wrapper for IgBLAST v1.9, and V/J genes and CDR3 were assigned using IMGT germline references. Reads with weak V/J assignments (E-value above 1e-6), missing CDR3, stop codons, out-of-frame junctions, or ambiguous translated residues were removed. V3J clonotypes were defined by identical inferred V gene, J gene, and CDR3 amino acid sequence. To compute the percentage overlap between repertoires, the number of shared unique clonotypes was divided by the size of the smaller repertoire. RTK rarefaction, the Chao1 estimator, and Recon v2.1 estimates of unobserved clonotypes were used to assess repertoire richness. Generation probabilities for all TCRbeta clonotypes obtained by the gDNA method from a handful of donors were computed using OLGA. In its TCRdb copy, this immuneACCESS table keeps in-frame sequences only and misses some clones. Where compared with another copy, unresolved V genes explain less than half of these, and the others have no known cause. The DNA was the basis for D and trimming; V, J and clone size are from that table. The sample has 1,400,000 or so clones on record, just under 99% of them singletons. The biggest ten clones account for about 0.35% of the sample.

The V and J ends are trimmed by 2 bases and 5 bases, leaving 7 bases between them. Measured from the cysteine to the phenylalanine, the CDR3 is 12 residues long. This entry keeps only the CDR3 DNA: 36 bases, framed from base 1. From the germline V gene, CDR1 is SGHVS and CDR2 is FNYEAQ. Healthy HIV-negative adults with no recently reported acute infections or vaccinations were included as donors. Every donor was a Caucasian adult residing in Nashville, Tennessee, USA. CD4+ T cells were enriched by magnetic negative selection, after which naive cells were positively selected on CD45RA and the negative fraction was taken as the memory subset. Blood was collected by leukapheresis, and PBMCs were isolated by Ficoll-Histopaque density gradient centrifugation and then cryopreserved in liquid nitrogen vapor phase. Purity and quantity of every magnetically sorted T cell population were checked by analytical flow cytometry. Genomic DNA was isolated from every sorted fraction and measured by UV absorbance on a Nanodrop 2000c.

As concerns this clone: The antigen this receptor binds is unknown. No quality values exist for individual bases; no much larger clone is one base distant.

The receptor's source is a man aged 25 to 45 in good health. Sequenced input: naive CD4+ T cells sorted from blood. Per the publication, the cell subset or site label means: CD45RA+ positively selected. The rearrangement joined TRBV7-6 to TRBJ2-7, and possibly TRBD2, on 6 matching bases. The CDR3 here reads CASSLSSDEQYF. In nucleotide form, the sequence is TGTGCCAGCAGCTTATCTAGCGACGAGCAGTACTTC.